This T cell receptor (beta chain) was sequenced during a study of control samples from healthy donors and cancer patients. The table came from immunoSEQ multiplex PCR; TCRdb's copy has only in-frame clones and leaves some out. Of 25,000 to 30,000 clones in the sample, 87% were seen once. V lost 6 bases to trimming and J lost 7 bases; unmatched junction nucleotides: 12. Germline V gene data show CDR1 as WNHNN and CDR2 as SYGVQD (reference sequence). The CDR3 is 14 amino acids. The chain couples TRBV10-1 to TRBJ2-7; TRBD2 matches 7 bases. The clonotype originates from a female donor with melanoma. Sequenced material: formalin-fixed, paraffin-embedded tissue. In DNA, the CDR3 is TGCGCCAGCAGCGAAGCGGGAACTCTCTGGGAGCAGTACTTC. Its translation: CASSEAGTLWEQYF.